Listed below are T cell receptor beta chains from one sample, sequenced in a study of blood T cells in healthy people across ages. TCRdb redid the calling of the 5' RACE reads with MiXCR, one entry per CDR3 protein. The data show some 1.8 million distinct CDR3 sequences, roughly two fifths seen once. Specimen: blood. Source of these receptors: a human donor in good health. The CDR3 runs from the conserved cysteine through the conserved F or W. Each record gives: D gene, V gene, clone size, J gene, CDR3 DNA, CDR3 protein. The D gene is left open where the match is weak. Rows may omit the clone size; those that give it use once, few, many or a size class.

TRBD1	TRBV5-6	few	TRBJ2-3	TGTGCCAGCAGCTTAGAGACAGGGCATCCCACAGATACGCAGTATTTT	CASSLETGHPTDTQYF
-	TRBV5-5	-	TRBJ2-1	TGTGCCAGCAGCTTGAACAGCAATGAGCAGTTCTTC	CASSLNSNEQFF
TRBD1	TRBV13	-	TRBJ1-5	TGTGCCAGCAGCCCCCATCCCTTTAGGACAGGCGAGACGTATAGCAATCAGCCCCAGCATTTT	CASSPHPFRTGETYSNQPQHF
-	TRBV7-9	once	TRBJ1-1	TGTGCCAGCAGCTACCCAGGCCTCACGATGAACACTGAAGCTTTCTTT	CASSYPGLTMNTEAFF
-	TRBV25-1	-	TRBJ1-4	TGTGCCAGCAGTGAATCCCCCCAGGGGAACGCAAAACTGTTTTTT	CASSESPQGNAKLFF
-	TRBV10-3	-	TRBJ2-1	TGTGCCATCAGTGGCGGGGGCCCCACCGGGGAGCTGTTCTTC	CAISGGGPTGELFF
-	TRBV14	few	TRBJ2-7	TGTGCCAGCAGCCAAGAGAGAAGGACGGGGACTTACACCTCCTACGAGCAGTACTTC	CASSQERRTGTYTSYEQYF
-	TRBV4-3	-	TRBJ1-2	TGCACCAGCAGCCAAGCCCAGGGCCTGCTCTATGGCTACACCTTC	CTSSQAQGLLYGYTF
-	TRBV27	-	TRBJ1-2	TGTGCCAGCAGTTTTGGAGCAGGGCCAAGCTATGGCTACACCTTC	CASSFGAGPSYGYTF
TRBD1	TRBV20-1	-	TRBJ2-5	TGCAGTGCTAGAGATCCTGGGACAGGGGGTGGAGAGACCCAGTACTTC	CSARDPGTGGGETQYF
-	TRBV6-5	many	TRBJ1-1	TGTGCCAGCAGTTACTCGATGAACACTGAAGCTTTCTTT	CASSYSMNTEAFF
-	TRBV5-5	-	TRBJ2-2	TGTGCCAGCAGCTTCCACTTGACCGATTACACCGGGGAGCTGTTTTTT	CASSFHLTDYTGELFF
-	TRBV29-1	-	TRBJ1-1	TGCAGCGTCGGAGTCGTTGAAGCTTTCTTT	CSVGVVEAFF
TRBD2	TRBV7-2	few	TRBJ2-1	TGTGCCAGCAGCTTAGTTGGCGGGGGGCTCCACAATGAGCAGTTCTTC	CASSLVGGGLHNEQFF
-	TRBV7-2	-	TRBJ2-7	TGTGCCAGCAGCTTTGTGTGGGGCCAGCTCTACGAGCAGTACTTC	CASSFVWGQLYEQYF
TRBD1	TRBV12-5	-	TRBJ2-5	TGTGCTAGTGGTCGACAGGGCCAAGAGACCCAGTACTTC	CASGRQGQETQYF
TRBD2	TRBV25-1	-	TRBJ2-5	TGTGCCAGCAGTGATAGGTCGGGGGGCCAAGAGACCCAGTACTTC	CASSDRSGGQETQYF
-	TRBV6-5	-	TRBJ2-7	TGTGCCAGCAGTACCCACAGGGCCTGGGGGGGCGAGCAGTACTTC	CASSTHRAWGGEQYF
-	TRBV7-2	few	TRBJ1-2	TGTGCCAGCAGCTTTACCGGGGCCCTTTATGGCTACACCTTC	CASSFTGALYGYTF
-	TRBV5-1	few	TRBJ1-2	TGCGCCAGCAGGAGAGGGGACGGACACTATGGCTACACCTTC	CASRRGDGHYGYTF